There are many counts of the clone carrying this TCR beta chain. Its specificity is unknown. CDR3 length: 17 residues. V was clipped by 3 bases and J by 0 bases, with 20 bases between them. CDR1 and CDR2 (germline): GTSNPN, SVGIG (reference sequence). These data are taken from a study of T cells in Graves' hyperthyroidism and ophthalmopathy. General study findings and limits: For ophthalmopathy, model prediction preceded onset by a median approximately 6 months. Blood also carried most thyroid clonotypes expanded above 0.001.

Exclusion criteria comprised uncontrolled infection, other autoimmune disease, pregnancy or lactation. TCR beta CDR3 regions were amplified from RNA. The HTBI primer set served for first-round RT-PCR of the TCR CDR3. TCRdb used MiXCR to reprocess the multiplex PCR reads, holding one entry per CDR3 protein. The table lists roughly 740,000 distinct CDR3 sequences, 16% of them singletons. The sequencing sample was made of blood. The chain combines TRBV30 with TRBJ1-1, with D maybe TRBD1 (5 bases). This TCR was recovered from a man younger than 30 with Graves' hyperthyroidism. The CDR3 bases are TGTGCCTGGAGGAGGGGAAAGGATCGAATTATGAACACTGAAGCTTTCTTT. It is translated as CAWRRGKDRIMNTEAFF.